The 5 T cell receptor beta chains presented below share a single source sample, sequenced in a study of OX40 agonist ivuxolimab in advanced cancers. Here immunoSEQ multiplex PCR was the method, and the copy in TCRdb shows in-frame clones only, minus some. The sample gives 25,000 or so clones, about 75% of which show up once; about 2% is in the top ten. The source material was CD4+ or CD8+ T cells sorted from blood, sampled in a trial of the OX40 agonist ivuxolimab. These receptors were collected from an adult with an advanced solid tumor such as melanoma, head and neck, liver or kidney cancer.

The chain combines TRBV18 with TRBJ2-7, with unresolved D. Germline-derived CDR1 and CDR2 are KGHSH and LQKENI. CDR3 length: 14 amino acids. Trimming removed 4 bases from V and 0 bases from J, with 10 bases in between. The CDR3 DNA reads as TGTGCCAGCTCACGTGCAGTAAGCTCCTACGAGCAGTACTTC. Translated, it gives CASSRAVSSYEQYF.

The CDR3 coding sequence is TGTGCCAGCAGCGTGGGGACAGGGATCAATTCACCCCTCCACTTT. Its protein product is CASSVGTGINSPLHF. The chain has TRBV7-2 and TRBJ1-6; 9 bases line up with TRBD1. The CDR3 is made up of 15 amino acids. CDR1 and CDR2 (germline): SGHTA, FQGNSA. The V and J ends lost 5 bases and 7 bases, in that order; junction bases with no gene match: 6.

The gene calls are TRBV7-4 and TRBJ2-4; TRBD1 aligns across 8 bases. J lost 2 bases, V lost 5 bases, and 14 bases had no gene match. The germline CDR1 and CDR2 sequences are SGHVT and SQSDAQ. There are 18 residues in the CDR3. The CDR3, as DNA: TGTGCCAGCAGCCCCGGACAGGGCCGTCGTGAAACCAAAAACATTCAGTACTTC. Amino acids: CASSPGQGRRETKNIQYF.

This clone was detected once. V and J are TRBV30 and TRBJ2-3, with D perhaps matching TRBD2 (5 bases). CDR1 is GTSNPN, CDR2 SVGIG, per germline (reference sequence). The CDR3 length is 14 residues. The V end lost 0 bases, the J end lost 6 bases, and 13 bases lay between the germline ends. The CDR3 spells CAWSVWGVGDTQYF. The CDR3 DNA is TGTGCCTGGAGTGTATGGGGAGTTGGTGATACGCAGTATTTT.

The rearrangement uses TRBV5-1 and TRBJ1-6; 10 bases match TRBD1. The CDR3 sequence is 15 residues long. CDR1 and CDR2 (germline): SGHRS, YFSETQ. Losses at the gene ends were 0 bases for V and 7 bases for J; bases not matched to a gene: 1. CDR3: CASSLGQGANSPLHF. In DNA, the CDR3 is TGCGCCAGCAGCTTGGGACAGGGGGCGAATTCACCCCTCCACTTT.